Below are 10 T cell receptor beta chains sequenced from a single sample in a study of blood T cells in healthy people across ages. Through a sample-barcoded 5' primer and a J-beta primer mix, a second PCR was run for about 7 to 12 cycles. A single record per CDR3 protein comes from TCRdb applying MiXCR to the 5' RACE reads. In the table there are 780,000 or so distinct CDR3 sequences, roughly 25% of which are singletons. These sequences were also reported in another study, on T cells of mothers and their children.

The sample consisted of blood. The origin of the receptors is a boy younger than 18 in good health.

CDR3 coding DNA: TGTGCCAGCAGCTTAGGACCGTCTAATGAAAAACTGTTTTTT. Its translation is CASSLGPSNEKLFF. The rearrangement joins TRBV7-2 to TRBJ1-4, with unresolved D. V lost 1 base to trimming and J lost 3 bases, with 6 bases between them. This CDR3 spans 14 amino acids. Germline V lookup: CDR1 SGHTA, CDR2 FQGNSA.

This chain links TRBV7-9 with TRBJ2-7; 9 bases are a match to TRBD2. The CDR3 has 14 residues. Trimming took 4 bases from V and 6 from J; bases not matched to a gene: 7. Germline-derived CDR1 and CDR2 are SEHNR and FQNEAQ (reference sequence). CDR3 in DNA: TGTGCCAGCAGCTCCGGGGGTAGCGGGGGCGAGCAGTACTTC. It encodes CASSSGGSGGEQYF.

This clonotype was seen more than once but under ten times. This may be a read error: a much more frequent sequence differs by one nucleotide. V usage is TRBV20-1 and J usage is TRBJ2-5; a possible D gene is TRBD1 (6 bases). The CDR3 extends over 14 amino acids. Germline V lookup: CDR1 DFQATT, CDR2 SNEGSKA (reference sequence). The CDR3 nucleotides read TGCAGTGCTAGAGGGACAGCGAAACAAGGGACCCAGTACTTC. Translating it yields CSARGTAKQGTQYF.

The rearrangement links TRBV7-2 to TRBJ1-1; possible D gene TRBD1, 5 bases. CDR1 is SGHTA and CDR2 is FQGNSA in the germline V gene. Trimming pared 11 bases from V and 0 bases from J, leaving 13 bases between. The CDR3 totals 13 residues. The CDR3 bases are TGTGCCGGGGGAAGGGAGATGAACACTGAAGCTTTCTTT. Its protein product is CAGGREMNTEAFF.

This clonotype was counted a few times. The CDR3 DNA follows: TGCAGTGCTAGTTTCCGGTCTCTATCCTACGAGCAGTACTTC. Residues: CSASFRSLSYEQYF. The V call is TRBV20-1, the J call TRBJ2-1; D remains unclear. The DNA end is a closer match to TRBJ2-7, so the J assignment may be wrong. CDR1 is DFQATT and CDR2 is SNEGSKA in the germline V gene (reference sequence). The CDR3 has 14 residues.

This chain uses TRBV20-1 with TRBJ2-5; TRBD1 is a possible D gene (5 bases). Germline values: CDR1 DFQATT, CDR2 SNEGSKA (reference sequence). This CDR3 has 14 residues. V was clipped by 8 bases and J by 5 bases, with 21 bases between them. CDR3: CSLTEGASLETQYF. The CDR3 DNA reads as TGCAGTCTAACAGAAGGGGCTAGTCTCGAGACCCAGTACTTC.

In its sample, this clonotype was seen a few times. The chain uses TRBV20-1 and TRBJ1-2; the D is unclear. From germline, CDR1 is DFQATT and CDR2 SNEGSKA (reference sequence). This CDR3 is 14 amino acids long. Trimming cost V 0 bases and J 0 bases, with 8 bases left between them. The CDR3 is CSAREATSNYGYTF. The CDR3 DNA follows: TGCAGTGCTAGAGAGGCCACTTCTAACTATGGCTACACCTTC.

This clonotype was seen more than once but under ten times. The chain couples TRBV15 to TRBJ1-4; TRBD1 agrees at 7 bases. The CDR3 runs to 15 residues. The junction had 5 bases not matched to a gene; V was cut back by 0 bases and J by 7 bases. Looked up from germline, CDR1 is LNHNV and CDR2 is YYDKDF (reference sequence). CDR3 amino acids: CATSREDRKGEKLFF. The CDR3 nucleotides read TGTGCCACCAGCAGAGAGGACAGGAAGGGTGAAAAACTGTTTTTT.

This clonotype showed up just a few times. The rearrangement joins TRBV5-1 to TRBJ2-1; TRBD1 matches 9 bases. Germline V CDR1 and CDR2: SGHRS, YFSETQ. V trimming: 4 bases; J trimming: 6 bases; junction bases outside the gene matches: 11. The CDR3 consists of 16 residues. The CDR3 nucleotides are TGCGCCAGCAGCCAGTCCGCCGGGACAGGGTCCAATGAGCAGTTCTTC. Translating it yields CASSQSAGTGSNEQFF.

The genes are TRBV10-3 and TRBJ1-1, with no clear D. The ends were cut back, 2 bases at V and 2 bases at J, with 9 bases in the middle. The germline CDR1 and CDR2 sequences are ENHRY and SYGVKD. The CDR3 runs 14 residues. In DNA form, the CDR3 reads TGTGCCATCAGTGAGCCGCAAAGAAACACTGAAGCTTTCTTT. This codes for CAISEPQRNTEAFF.